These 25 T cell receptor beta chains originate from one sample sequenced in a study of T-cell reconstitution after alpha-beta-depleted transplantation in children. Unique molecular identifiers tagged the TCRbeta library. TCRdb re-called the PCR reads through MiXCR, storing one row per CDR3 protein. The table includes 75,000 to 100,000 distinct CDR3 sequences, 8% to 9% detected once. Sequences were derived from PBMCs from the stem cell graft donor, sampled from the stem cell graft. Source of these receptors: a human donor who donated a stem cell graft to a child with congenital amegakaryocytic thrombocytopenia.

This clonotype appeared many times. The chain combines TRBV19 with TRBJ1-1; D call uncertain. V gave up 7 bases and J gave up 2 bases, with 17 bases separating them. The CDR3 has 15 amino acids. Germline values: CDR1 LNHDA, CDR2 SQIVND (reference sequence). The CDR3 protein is CASNYDGSSNTEAFF. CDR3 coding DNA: TGTGCCAGTAATTATGATGGCTCGTCTAACACTGAAGCTTTCTTT.

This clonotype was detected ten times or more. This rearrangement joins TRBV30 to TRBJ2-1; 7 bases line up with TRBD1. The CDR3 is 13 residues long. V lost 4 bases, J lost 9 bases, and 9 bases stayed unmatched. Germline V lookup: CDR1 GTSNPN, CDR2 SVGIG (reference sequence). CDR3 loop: CAWTRGPAGEQFF. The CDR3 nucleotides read TGTGCCTGGACGAGGGGGCCGGCAGGTGAGCAGTTCTTC.

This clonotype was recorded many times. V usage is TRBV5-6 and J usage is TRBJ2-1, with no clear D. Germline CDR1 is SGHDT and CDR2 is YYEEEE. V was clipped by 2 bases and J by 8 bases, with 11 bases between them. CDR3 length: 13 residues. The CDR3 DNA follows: TGTGCCAGCAGCTTTGGGCTAGGACATGAGCAGTTCTTC. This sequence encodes CASSFGLGHEQFF.

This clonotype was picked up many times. CDR3 DNA: TGCAGCACAGACAGCCGGAGCTCCTACGAGCAGTACTTC. As protein: CSTDSRSSYEQYF. The chain links TRBV20-1 to TRBJ2-7; tentatively, D is TRBD1 (5 bases). Germline CDR1 reads DFQATT; CDR2 reads SNEGSKA (reference sequence). The CDR3 is 13 amino acids.

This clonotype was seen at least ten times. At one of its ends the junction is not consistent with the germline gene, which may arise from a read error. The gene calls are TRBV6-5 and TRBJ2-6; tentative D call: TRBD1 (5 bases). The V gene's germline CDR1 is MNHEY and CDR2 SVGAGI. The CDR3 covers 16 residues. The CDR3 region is CASSYSMGSGANGLTF. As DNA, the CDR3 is TGTGCCAGCAGTTACTCGATGGGTTCTGGGGCCAACGGCCTGACTTTC.

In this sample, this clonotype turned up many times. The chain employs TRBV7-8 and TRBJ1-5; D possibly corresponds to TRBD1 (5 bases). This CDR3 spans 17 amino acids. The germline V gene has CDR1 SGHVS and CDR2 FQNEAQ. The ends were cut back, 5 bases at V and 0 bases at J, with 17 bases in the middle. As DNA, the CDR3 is TGTGCCAGCAGCCCAATCCCGGCAGGGATTAGCAATCAGCCCCAGCATTTT. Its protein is CASSPIPAGISNQPQHF.

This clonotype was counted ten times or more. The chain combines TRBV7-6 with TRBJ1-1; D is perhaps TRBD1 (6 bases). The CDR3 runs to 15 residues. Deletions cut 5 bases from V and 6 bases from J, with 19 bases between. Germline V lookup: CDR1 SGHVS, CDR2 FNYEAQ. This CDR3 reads CASSPTGVQGPEAFF. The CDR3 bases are TGTGCCAGCAGCCCAACGGGGGTCCAGGGGCCTGAAGCTTTCTTT.

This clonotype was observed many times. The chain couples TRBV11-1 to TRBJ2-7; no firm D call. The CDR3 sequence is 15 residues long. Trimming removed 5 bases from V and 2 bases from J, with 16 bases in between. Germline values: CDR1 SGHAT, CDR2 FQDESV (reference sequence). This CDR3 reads CASSPRTNKTYEQYF. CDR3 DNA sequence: TGTGCCAGCAGCCCTCGGACGAACAAAACCTACGAGCAGTACTTC.

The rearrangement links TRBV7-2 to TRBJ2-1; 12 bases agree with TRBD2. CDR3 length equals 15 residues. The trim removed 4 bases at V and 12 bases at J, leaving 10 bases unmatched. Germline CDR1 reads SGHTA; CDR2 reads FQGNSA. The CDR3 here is CASSSGLAGPRGQFF. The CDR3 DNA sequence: TGTGCCAGCAGCTCAGGACTAGCGGGGCCTCGAGGGCAGTTCTTC.

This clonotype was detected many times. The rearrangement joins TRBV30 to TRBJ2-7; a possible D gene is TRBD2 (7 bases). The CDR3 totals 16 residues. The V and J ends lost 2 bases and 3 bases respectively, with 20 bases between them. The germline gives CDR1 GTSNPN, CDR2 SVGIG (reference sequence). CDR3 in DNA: TGTGCCTGGAGTCTCACATCGGGGGGCGGGGGCTACGAGCAGTACTTC. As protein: CAWSLTSGGGGYEQYF.

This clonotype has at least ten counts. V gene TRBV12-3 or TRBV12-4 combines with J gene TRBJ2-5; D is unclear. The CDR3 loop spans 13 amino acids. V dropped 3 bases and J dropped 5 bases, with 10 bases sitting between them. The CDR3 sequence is CASSFNLRETQYF. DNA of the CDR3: TGTGCCAGCAGTTTCAATCTGCGGGAGACCCAGTACTTC.

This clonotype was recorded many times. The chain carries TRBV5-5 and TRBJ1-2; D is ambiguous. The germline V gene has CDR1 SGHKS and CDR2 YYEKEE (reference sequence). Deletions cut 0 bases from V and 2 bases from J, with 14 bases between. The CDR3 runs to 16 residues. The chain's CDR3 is CASSLAPTSGNYGYTF. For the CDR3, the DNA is TGTGCCAGCAGCTTGGCCCCGACGTCCGGCAACTATGGCTACACCTTC.

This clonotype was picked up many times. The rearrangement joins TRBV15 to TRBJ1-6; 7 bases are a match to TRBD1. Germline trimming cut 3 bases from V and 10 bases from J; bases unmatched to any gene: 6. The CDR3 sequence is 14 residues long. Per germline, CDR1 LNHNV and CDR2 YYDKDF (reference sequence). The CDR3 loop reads CATSRTGSGSPLHF. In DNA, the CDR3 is TGTGCCACCAGCAGGACAGGGTCGGGGTCACCCCTCCACTTT. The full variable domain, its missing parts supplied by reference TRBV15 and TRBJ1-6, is DAMVIQNPRYQVTQFGKPVTLSCSQTLNHNVMYWYQQKSSQAPKLLFHYYDKDFNNEADTPDNFQSRRPNTSFCFLDIRSPGLGDTAMYLCATSRTGSGSPLHFGNGTRLTVT.

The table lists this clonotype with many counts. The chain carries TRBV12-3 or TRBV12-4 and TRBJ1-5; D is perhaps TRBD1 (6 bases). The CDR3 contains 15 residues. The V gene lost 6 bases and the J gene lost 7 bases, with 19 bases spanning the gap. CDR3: CASRVGLVGQQPQHF. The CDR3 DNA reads TGTGCCAGCAGGGTGGGATTAGTAGGACAGCAGCCCCAGCATTTT.

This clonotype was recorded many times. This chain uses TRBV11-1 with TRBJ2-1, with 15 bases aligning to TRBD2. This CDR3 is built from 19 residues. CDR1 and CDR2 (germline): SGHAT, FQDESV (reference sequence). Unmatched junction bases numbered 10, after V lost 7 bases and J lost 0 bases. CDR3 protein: CASNRVGLAGGTSYNEQFF. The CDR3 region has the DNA TGTGCCAGCAACCGTGTGGGACTAGCGGGAGGAACCTCCTACAATGAGCAGTTCTTC.

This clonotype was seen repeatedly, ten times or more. CDR3 sequence: CASSRDSKDEQFF. The CDR3 region has the DNA TGTGCCAGCAGCAGGGACTCTAAGGATGAGCAGTTCTTC. This chain uses TRBV12-3 or TRBV12-4 with TRBJ2-1; D perhaps matches TRBD2 (6 bases). The CDR3 totals 13 residues. Trimming shortened V by 6 bases and J by 8 bases, and 14 bases separated the two germline ends.

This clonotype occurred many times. For the CDR3, the DNA is TGTGCCAGCAGCCCCCGTGTGCGTAGCGGGAGCGCCGGGGAGCTGTTTTTT. Translating it yields CASSPRVRSGSAGELFF. V gene TRBV7-9 combines with J gene TRBJ2-2, with 9 bases lining up with TRBD2. CDR1 is SEHNR and CDR2 is FQNEAQ in the germline V gene (reference sequence). With 5 bases clipped from V and 6 bases from J, the junction kept 13 bases outside the gene matches. The length of the CDR3 is 17 residues.

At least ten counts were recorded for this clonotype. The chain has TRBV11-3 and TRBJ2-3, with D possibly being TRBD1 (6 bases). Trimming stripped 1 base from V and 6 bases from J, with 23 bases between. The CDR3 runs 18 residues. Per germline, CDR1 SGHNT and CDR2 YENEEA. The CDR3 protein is CASSLVPPYRVRLDTQYF. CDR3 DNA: TGTGCCAGCAGCTTAGTCCCCCCCTACAGGGTTAGGTTGGATACGCAGTATTTT.

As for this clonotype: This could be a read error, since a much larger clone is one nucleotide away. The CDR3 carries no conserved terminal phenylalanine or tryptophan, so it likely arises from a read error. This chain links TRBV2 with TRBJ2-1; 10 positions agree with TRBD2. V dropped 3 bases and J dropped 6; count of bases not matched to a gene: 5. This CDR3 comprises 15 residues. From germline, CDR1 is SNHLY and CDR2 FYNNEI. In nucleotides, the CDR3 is TGTGCCAGCAGTGATGTAGCGGGGGGCTCCAATGAGCAGTTCTTG. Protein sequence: CASSDVAGGSNEQFL.

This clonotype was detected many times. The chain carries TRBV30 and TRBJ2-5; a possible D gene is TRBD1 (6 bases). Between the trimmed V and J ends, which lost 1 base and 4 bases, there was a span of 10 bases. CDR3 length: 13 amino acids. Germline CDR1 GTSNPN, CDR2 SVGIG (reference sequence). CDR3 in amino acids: CAWSDRVGETQYF. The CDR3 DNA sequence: TGTGCCTGGAGTGACAGGGTAGGAGAGACCCAGTACTTC.

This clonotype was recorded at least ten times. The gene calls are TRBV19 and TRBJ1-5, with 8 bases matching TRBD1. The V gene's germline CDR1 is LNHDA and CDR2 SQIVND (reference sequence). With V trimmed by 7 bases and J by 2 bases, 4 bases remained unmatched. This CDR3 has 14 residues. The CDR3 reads CASIKTGGNQPQHF. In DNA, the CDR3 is TGTGCCAGTATCAAGACAGGGGGCAATCAGCCCCAGCATTTT.

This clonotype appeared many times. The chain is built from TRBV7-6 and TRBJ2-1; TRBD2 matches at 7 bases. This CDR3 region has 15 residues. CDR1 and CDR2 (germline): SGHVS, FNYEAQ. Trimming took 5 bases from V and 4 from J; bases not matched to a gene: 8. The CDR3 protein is CASSRAGVGYNEQFF. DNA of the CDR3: TGTGCCAGCAGCCGCGCGGGAGTGGGGTACAATGAGCAGTTCTTC. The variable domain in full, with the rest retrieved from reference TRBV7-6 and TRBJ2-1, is GAGVSQSPRYKVTKRGQDVALRCDPISGHVSLYWYRQALGQGPEFLTYFNYEAQQDKSGLPNDRFSAERPEGSISTLTIQRTEQRDSAMYRCASSRAGVGYNEQFFGPGTRLTVL.

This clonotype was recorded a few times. This chain's CDR3 is CASNYRGKLAKNIQYF. The CDR3 nucleotides are TGTGCCAGCAACTACAGGGGCAAACTAGCCAAAAACATTCAGTACTTC. V and J are TRBV21-1 and TRBJ2-4; TRBD1, as called in the table, went unchecked against the DNA. TRBV21-1 is tagged as a pseudogene. CDR3 length: 16 amino acids.

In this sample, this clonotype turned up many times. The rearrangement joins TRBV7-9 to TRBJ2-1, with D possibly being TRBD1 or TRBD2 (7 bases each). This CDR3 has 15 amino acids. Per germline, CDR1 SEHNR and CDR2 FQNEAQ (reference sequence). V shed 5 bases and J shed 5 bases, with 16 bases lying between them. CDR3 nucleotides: TGTGCCAGCAGCCCACAGGGGAGGGAAAACAATGAGCAGTTCTTC. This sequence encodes CASSPQGRENNEQFF. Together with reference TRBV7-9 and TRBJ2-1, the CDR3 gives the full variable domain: DTGVSQNPRHKITKRGQNVTFRCDPISEHNRLYWYRQTLGQGPEFLTYFQNEAQLEKSRLLSDRFSAERPKGSFSTLEIQRTEQGDSAMYLCASSPQGRENNEQFFGPGTRLTVL.

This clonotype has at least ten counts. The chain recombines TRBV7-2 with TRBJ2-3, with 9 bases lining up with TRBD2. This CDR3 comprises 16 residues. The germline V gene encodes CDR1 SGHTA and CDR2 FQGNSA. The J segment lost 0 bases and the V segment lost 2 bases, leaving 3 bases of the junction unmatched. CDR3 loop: CASSLTLAGSTDTQYF. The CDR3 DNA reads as TGTGCCAGCAGCTTAACTCTAGCGGGGAGCACAGATACGCAGTATTTT.